This T cell receptor (beta chain) is from a study of tumor and adjacent non-tumor tissue in lung cancer. Study as a whole: The cohort had 12 adenocarcinoma, a couple of squamous cell and 1 small cell patients. Regarding the study as a whole: Compared with tumor, normal lung showed significantly lower TCR diversity.

This clonotype was detected many times. What it binds is not known. V lost 4 bases, J lost 5 bases, and 12 bases stayed unmatched. Germline CDR1 reads SGHDT; CDR2 reads YYEEEE. This CDR3 has 17 residues. RNA was extracted from bulk tissue without any cell sorting. Donors were chemotherapy-naive, newly diagnosed lung cancer surgical patients in China, August–November 2014. The library came from three nested PCR rounds adapted from ARM-PCR protocols. Via MiXCR, TCRdb re-called the multiplex PCR reads, giving one row per CDR3 protein. The data hold about 93,000 distinct CDR3 sequences, with 67% observed a single time.

The chain recombines TRBV5-6 with TRBJ2-2; 9 bases agree with TRBD1. The source material was lung tumor tissue. This TCR was sampled from a man aged 55 to 70 with non-small cell lung cancer. The CDR3, as DNA: TGTGCCAGCAGCCTGATAGGGGGACAGGGCGTTACCGGGGAGCTGTTTTTT. This sequence encodes CASSLIGGQGVTGELFF.